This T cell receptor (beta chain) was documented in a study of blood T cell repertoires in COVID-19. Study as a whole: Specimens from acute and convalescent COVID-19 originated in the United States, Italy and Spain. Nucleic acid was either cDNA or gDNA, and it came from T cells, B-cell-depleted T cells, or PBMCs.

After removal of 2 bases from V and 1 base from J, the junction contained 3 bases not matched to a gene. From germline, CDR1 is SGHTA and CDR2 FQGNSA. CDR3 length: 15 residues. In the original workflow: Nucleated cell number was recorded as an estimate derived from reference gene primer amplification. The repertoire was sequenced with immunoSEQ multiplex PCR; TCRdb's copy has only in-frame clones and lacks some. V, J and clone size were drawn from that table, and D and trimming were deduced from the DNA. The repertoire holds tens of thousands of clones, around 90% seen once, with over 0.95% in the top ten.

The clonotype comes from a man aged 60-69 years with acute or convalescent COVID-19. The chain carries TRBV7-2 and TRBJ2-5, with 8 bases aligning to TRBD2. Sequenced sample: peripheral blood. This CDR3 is CASSLSGGSQETQYF. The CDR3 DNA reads TGTGCCAGCAGCTTAAGCGGGGGTTCCCAAGAGACCCAGTACTTC.